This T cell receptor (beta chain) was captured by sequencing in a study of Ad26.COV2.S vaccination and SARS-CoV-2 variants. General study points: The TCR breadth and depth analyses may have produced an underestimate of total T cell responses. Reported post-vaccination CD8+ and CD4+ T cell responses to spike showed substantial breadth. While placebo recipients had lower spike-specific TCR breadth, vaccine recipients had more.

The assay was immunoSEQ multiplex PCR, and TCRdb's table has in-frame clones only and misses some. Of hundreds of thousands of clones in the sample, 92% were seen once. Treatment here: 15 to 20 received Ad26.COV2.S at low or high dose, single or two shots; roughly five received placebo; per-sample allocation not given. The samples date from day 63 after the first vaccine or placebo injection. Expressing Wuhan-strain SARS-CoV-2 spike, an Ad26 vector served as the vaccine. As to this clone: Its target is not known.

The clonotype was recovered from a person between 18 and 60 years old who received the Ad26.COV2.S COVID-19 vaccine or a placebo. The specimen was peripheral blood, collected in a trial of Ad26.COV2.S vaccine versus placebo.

The CDR3 loop reads CASRGLAGITDTQYF. In nucleotides, the CDR3 is TGTGCCTCCCGCGGGCTAGCGGGGATCACAGATACGCAGTATTTT. J is TRBJ2-3 and V is TRBV30, with 9 bases fitting TRBD2. This CDR3 comprises 15 residues. Germline V gene data show CDR1 as GTSNPN and CDR2 as SVGIG (reference sequence). Unmatched junction bases numbered 10, after V lost 7 bases and J lost 2 bases. Variable domain in full (rest from reference TRBV30 and TRBJ2-3): SQTIHQWPATLVQPVGSPLSLECTVEGTSNPNLYWYRQAAGRGLQLLFYSVGIGQISSEVPQNLSASRPQDRQFILSSKKLLLSDSGFYLCASRGLAGITDTQYFGPGTRLTVL.